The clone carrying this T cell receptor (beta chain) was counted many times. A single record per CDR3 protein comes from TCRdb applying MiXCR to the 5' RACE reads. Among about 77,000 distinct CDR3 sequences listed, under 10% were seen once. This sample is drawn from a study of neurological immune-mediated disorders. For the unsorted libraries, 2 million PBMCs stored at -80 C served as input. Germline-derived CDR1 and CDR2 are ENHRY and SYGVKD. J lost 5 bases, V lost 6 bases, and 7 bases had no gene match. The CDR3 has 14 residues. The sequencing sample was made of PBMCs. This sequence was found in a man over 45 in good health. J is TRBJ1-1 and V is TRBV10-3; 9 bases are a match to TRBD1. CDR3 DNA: TGTGCCATCAGCACCGGGACAGGGAGTACTGAAGCTTTCTTT. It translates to CAISTGTGSTEAFF.